This TCR beta chain was retrieved from a study of control samples from healthy donors and cancer patients. The data were produced by immunoSEQ multiplex PCR, yet TCRdb's version contains in-frame clones alone and is incomplete. There are about 250,000 clones in the sample; over 75% occur only once, and 13% lies in the top ten. Germline CDR1 is SGHNT and CDR2 is YYREEE (reference sequence). Trimming cost V 6 bases and J 6 bases; bases outside gene matches: 12. The CDR3 extends over 16 amino acids. The material sequenced was PBMCs. The V call is TRBV5-4, the J call TRBJ2-3; 11 bases align to TRBD2. The source of this sequence is a woman in her sixties with lung cancer. In nucleotides, the CDR3 is TGTGCCAGCAAAATGGGAGGACTAGCGGGCCACGATACGCAGTATTTT. Residues: CASKMGGLAGHDTQYF.